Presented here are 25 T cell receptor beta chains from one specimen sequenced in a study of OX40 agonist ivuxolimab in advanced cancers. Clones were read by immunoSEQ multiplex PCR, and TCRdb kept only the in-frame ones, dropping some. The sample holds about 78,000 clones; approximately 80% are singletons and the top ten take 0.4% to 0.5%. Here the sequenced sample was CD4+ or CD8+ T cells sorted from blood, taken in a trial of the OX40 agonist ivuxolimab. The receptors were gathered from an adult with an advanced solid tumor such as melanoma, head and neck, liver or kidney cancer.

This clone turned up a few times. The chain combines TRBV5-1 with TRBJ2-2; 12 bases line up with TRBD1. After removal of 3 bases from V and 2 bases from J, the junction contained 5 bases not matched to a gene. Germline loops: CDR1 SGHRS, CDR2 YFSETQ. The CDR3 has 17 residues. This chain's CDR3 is CASSSGTGGTNTGELFF. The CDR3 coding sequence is TGCGCCAGCAGCTCCGGGACAGGGGGCACCAACACCGGGGAGCTGTTTTTT.

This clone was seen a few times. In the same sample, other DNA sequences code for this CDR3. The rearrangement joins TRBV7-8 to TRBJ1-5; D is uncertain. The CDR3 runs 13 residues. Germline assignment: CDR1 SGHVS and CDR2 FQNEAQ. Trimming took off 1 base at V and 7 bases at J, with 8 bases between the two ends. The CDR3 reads CASSLEPGQPQHF. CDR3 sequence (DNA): TGTGCCAGCAGCTTAGAACCCGGGCAGCCCCAGCATTTT.

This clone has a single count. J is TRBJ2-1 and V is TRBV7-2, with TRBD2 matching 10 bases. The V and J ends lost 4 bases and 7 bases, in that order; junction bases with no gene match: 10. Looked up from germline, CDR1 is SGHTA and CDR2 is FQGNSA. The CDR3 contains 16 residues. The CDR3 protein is CASSSQPPSGSNEQFF. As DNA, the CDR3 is TGTGCCAGCAGCTCCCAGCCCCCTAGCGGGAGTAATGAGCAGTTCTTC.

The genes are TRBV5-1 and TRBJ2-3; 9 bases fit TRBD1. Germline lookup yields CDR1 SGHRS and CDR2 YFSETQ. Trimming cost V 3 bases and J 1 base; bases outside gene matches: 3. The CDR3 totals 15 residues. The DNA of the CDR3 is TGCGCCAGCAGCTCCCGGGACAGGGGCACAGATACGCAGTATTTT. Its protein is CASSSRDRGTDTQYF. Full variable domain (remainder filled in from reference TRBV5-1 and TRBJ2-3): KAGVTQTPRYLIKTRGQQVTLSCSPISGHRSVSWYQQTPGQGLQFLFEYFSETQRNKGNFPGRFSGRQFSNSRSEMNVSTLELGDSALYLCASSSRDRGTDTQYFGPGTRLTVL.

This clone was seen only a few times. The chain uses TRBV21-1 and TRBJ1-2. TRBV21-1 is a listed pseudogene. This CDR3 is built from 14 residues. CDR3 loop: CATRALSHLYGYTF. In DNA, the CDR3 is TGTGCCACCCGCGCCCTTTCCCACCTCTATGGCTACACCTTC.

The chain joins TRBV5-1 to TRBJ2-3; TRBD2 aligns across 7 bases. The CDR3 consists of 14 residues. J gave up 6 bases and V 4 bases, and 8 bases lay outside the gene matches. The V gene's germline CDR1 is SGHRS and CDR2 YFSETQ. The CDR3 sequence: CASSPRTSADTQYF. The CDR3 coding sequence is TGCGCCAGCAGCCCCCGGACTAGTGCGGATACGCAGTATTTT.

CDR3 nucleotide sequence: TGTGCCAGTAGTATAGATCTGGTCAGAGTGAACACTGAAGCTTTCTTT. Protein sequence: CASSIDLVRVNTEAFF. The chain combines TRBV19 with TRBJ1-1, with D unclear. CDR1 and CDR2 (germline): LNHDA, SQIVND (reference sequence). The V end was cut by 0 bases, the J end by 0 bases, with 11 bases between. This CDR3 has 16 amino acids. The full variable domain, with the rest looked up from reference TRBV19 and TRBJ1-1, is DGGITQSPKYLFRKEGQNVTLSCEQNLNHDAMYWYRQDPGQGLRLIYYSQIVNDFQKGDIAEGYSVSREKKESFPLTVTSAQKNPTAFYLCASSIDLVRVNTEAFFGQGTRLTVV.

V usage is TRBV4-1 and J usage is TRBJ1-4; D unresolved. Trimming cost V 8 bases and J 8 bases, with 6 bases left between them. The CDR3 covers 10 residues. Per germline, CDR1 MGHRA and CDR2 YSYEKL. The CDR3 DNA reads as TGCGCCAGCGGCGGGGAAAAACTGTTTTTT. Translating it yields CASGGEKLFF.

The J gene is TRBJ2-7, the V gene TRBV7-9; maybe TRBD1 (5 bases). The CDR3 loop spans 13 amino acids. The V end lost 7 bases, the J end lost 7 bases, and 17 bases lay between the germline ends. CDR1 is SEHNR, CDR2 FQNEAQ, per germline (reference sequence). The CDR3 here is CASNRQIAREQYF. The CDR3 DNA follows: TGTGCCAGCAACCGACAGATAGCCAGGGAGCAGTACTTC.

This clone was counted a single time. The CDR3 protein is CASSYGGTGNSPLHF. In DNA, the CDR3 is TGTGCCAGCAGTTACGGCGGGACAGGCAATTCACCCCTCCACTTT. This sequence joins TRBV6-5 and TRBJ1-6, with 8 bases fitting TRBD1. Trimming removed 2 bases from V and 7 bases from J; junction bases left unmatched: 4. Germline CDR1 reads MNHEY; CDR2 reads SVGAGI. The CDR3 has 15 residues.

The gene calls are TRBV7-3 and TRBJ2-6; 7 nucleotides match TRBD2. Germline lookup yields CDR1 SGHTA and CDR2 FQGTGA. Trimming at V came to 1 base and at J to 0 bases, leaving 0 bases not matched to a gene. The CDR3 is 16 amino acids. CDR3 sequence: CASSLSGSSGANVLTF. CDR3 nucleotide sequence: TGTGCCAGCAGCTTAAGCGGGAGCTCTGGGGCCAACGTCCTGACTTTC.

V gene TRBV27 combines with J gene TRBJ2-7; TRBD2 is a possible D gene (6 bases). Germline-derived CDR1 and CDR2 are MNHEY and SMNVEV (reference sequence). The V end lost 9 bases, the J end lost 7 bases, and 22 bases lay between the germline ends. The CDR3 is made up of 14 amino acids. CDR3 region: CASRAIAAPGEQYF. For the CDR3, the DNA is TGTGCCAGTCGTGCGATAGCGGCGCCGGGGGAGCAGTACTTC.

The CDR3 coding sequence is TGTGCCAGCAGCTTATCCTATACGCAGTATTTT. This sequence encodes CASSLSYTQYF. The chain is built from TRBV7-2 and TRBJ2-3; D ambiguous. This CDR3 region has 11 residues. Looked up from germline, CDR1 is SGHTA and CDR2 is FQGNSA. V lost 2 bases to trimming and J lost 7 bases, with 4 bases between them.

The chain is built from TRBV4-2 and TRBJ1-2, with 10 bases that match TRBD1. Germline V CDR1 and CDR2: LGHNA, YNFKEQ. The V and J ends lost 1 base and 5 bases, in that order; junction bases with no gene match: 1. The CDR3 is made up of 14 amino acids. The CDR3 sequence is CASSQVGQGYGYTF. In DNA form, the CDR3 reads TGTGCCAGCAGCCAAGTGGGACAGGGGTATGGCTACACCTTC.

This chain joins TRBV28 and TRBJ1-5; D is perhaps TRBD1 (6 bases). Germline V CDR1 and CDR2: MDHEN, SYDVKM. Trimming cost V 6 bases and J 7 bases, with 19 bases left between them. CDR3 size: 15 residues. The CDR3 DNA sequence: TGTGCCAGCAGCCCCGCCGGGGGCGCGGAACAGCCCCAGCATTTT. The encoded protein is CASSPAGGAEQPQHF.

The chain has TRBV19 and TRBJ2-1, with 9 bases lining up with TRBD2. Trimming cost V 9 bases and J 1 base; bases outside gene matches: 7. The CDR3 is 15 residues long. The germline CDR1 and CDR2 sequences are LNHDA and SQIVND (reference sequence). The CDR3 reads CASHPSGTSYNEQFF. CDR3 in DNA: TGTGCCAGCCATCCTAGCGGGACTTCCTACAATGAGCAGTTCTTC.

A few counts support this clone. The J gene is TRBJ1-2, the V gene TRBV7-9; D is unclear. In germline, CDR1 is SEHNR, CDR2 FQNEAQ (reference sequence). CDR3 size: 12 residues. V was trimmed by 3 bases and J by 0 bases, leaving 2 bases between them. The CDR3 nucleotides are TGTGCCAGCAGCTTTACTAACTATGGCTACACCTTC. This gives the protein CASSFTNYGYTF.

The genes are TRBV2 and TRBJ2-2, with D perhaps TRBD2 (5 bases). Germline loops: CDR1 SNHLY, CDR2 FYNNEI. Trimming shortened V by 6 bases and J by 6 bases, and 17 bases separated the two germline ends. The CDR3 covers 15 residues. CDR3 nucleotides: TGTGCCAGCAGGCCCGGGATTACCCCTCCCGGGGAGCTGTTTTTT. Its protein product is CASRPGITPPGELFF.

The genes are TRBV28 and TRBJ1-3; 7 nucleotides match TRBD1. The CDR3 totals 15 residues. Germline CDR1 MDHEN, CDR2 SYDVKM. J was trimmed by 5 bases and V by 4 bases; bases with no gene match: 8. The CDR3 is CASSSSGGPRNTIYF. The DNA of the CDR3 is TGTGCCAGCAGTTCCTCAGGGGGTCCTCGAAACACCATATATTTT.

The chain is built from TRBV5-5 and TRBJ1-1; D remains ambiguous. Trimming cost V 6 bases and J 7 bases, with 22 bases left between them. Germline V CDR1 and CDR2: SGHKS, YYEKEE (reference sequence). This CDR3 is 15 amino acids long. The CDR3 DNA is TGTGCCAGCACTAATAGGGTTACGGGGAATGGTGAAGCTTTCTTT. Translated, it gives CASTNRVTGNGEAFF.

CDR3 region: CASSWGLAAETQYF. CDR3 nucleotides: TGTGCCAGCAGCTGGGGACTAGCGGCAGAGACCCAGTACTTC. The rearrangement links TRBV7-2 to TRBJ2-5; 11 nucleotides align to TRBD2. The ends lost 4 bases at V and 4 bases at J; junction bases unmatched: 2. The CDR3 is 14 amino acids. Germline CDR1 reads SGHTA; CDR2 reads FQGNSA.

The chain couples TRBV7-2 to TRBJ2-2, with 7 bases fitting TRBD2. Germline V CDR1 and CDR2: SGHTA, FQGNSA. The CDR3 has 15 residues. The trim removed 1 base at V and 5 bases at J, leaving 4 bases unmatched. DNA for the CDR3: TGTGCCAGCAGCTTAGGGACTAGTATGACCGGGGAGCTGTTTTTT. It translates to CASSLGTSMTGELFF.

The DNA of the CDR3 is TGTGCCAGCAGTGGAGGGGGCGGTGGAAACACCATATATTTT. Its protein is CASSGGGGGNTIYF. This sequence joins TRBV2 and TRBJ1-3; 7 bases map to TRBD1. Germline V CDR1 and CDR2: SNHLY, FYNNEI. The CDR3 loop spans 14 amino acids. The V and J ends lost 4 bases and 3 bases, in that order; junction bases with no gene match: 3.

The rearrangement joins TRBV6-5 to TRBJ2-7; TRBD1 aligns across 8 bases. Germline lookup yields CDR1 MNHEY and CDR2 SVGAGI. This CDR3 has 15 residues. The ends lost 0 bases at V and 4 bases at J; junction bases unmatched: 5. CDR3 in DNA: TGTGCCAGCAGTTACTCCGGGACAGGAACTTACGAGCAGTACTTC. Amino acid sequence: CASSYSGTGTYEQYF.

The CDR3 DNA reads as TGTGCCAGCAGCTTAGATTGGGGATCAGGGGCAAGTGGAAACACCATATATTTT. Translation gives CASSLDWGSGASGNTIYF. V gene TRBV11-2 combines with J gene TRBJ1-3, with D possibly TRBD1 on 6 matching bases. Germline V gene sequence: CDR1 SGHAT, CDR2 FQNNGV. Trimming removed 0 bases at V and 3 bases at J, with 18 bases between. CDR3 length equals 18 residues.